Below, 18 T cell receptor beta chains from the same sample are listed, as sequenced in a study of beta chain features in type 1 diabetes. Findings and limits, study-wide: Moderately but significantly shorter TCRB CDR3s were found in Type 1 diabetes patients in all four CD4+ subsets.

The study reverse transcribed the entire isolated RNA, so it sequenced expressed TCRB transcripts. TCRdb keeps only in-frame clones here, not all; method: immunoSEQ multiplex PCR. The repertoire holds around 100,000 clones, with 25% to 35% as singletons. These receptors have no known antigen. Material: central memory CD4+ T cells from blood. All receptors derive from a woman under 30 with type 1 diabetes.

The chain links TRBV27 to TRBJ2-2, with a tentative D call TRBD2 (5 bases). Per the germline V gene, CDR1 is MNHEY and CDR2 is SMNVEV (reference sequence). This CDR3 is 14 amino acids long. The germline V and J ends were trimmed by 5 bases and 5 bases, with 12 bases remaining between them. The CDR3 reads CASSPRRETGELFF. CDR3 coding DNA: TGTGCCAGCAGTCCCCGTCGGGAAACCGGGGAGCTGTTTTTT.

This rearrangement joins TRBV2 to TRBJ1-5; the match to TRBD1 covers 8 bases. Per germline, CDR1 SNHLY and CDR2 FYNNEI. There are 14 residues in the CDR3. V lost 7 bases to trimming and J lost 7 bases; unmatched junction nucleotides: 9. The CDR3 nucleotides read TGTGCCAGCAATCGGGGACAGGTTATACAGCCCCAGCATTTT. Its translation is CASNRGQVIQPQHF.

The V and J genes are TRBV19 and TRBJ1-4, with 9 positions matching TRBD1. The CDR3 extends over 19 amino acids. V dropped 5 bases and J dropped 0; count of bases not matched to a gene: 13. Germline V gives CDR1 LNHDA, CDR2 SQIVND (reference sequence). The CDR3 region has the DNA TGTGCCAGTAGTCCCGGGACAGGGACGGGAACCGCAACTAATGAAAAACTGTTTTTT. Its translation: CASSPGTGTGTATNEKLFF.

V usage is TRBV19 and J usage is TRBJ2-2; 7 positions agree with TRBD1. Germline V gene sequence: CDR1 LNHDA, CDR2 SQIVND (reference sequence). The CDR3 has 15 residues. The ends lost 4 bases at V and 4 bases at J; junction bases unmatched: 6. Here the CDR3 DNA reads TGTGCCAGTAGTAGACAGGGCTGGGGCACCGGGGAGCTGTTTTTT. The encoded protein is CASSRQGWGTGELFF.

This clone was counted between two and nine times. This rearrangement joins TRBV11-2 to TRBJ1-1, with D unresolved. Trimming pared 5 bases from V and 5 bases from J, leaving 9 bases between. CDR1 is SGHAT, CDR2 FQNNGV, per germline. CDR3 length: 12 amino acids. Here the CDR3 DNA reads TGTGCCAGCAGCCCCCAGGTTACTGAAGCTTTCTTT. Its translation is CASSPQVTEAFF. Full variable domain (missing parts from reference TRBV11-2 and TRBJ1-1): EAGVAQSPRYKIIEKRQSVAFWCNPISGHATLYWYQQILGQGPKLLIQFQNNGVVDDSQLPKDRFSAERLKGVDSTLKIQPAKLEDSAVYLCASSPQVTEAFFGQGTRLTVV.

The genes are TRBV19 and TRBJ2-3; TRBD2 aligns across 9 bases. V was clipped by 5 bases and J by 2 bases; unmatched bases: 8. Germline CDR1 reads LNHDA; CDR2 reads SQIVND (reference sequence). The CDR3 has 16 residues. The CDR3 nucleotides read TGTGCCAGTAGTGCGACGACTAGCGGTTACACAGATACGCAGTATTTT. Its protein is CASSATTSGYTDTQYF.

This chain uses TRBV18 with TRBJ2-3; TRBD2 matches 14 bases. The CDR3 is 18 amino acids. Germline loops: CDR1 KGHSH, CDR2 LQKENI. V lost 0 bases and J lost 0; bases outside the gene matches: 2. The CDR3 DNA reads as TGTGCCAGCTCACCACCGACTAGCGGGAGGGCGAGCACAGATACGCAGTATTTT. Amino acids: CASSPPTSGRASTDTQYF.

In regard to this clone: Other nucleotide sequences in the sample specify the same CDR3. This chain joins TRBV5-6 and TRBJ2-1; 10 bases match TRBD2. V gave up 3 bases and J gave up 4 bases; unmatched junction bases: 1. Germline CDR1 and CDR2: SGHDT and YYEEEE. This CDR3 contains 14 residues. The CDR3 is CASSWTSGYNEQFF. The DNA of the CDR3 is TGTGCCAGCAGCTGGACTAGCGGTTACAATGAGCAGTTCTTC.

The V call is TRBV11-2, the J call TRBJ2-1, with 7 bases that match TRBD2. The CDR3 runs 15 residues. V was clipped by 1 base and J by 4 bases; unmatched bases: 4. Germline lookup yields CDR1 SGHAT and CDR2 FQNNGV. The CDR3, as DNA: TGTGCCAGCAGCTTAGTGGCGGGACTATACAATGAGCAGTTCTTC. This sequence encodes CASSLVAGLYNEQFF.

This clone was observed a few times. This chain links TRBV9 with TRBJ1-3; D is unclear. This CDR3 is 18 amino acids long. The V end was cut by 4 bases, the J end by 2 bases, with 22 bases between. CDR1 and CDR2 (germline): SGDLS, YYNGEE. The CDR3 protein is CASSPQARGLRAGNTIYF. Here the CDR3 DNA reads TGTGCCAGCAGCCCCCAAGCCCGTGGACTCCGAGCTGGAAACACCATATATTTT.

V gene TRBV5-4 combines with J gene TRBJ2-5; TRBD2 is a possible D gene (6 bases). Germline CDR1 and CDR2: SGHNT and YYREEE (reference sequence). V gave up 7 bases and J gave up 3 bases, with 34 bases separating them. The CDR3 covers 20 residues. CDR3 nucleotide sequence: TGTGCCAGCCCCGGGATGAATTTGACTAGTCGGATAGATACCAAAGAGACCCAGTACTTC. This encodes CASPGMNLTSRIDTKETQYF. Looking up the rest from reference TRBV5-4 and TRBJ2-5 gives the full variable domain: ETGVTQSPTHLIKTRGQQVTLRCSSQSGHNTVSWYQQALGQGPQFIFQYYREEENGRGNFPPRFSGLQFPNYSSELNVNALELDDSALYLCASPGMNLTSRIDTKETQYFGPGTRLLVL.

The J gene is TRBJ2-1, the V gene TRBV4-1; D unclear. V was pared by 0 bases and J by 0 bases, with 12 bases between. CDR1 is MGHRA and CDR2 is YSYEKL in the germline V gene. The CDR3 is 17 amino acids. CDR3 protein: CASSQDWATSSYNEQFF. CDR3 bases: TGCGCCAGCAGCCAAGATTGGGCCACGAGCTCCTACAATGAGCAGTTCTTC.

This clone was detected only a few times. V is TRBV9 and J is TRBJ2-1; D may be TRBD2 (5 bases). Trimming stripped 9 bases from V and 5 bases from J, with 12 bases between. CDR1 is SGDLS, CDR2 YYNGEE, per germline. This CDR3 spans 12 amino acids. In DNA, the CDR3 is TGTGCCATCGACTACACCGACAATGAGCAGTTCTTC. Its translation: CAIDYTDNEQFF.

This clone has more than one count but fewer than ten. The CDR3 is CASSLSLAVQFF. The CDR3 DNA sequence: TGTGCCAGCAGTTTAAGCCTAGCCGTGCAGTTCTTC. This chain connects TRBV28 to TRBJ2-1; possibly TRBD2 for D (5 bases). Germline CDR1 reads MDHEN; CDR2 reads SYDVKM. The germline V and J ends were trimmed by 2 bases and 12 bases, with 11 bases remaining between them. The CDR3 consists of 12 residues.

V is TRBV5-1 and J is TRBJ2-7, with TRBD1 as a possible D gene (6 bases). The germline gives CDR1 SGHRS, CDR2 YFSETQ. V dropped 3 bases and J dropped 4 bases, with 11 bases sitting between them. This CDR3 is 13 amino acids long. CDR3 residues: CASSSVQGYEQYF. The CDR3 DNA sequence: TGCGCCAGCAGCTCGGTACAGGGATACGAGCAGTACTTC.

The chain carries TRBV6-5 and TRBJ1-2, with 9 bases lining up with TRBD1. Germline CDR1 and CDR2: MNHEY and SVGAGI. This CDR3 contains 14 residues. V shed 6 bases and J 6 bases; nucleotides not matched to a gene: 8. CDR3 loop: CASSQGGTGNGYTF. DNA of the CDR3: TGTGCCAGCAGCCAAGGAGGGACAGGGAATGGCTACACCTTC.

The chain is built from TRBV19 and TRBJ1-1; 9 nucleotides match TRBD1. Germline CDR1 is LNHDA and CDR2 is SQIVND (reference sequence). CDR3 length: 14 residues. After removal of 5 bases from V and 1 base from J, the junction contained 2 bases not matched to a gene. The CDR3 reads CASSPGQGNTEAFF. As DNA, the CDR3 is TGTGCCAGTAGTCCGGGACAGGGGAACACTGAAGCTTTCTTT.

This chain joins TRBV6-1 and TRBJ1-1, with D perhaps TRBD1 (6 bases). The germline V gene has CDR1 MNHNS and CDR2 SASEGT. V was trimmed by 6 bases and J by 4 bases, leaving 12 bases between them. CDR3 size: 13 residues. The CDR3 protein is CASREQGFTEAFF. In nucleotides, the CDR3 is TGTGCCAGCAGGGAACAGGGTTTCACTGAAGCTTTCTTT.